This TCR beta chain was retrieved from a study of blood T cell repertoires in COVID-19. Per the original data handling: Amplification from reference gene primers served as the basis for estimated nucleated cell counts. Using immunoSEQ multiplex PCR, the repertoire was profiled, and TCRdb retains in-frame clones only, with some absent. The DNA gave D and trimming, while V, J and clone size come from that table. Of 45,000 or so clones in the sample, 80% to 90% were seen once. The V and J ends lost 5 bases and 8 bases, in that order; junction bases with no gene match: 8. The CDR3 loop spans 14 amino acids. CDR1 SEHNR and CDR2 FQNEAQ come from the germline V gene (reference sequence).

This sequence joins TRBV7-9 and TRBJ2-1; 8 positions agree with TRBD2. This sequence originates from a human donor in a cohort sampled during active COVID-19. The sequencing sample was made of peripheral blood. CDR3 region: CASSPRTSPYEQFF. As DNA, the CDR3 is TGTGCCAGCAGCCCACGGACTAGCCCGTATGAGCAGTTCTTC.